The 32 T cell receptor beta chains below were found in one sample sequenced in a study of vaccination and CD4 T cells after COVID-19. Treatment given: approximately 9-day PBMC culture with coronavirus spike peptide pools or control peptides (ViraFEST assay). Sequencing of the DNA from cultured CD4+ T cells was carried out with the Oncomine TCR Beta short-read assay. TCRdb re-called the PCR reads with MiXCR, one entry per CDR3 protein. The sample consists of some 11,000 distinct CDR3 sequences, around 66% of them appearing once. These receptors are not linked to any known antigen. The sequenced sample consisted of CD4+ T cells from blood, cultured in vitro. These receptors all stem from a human donor who had recovered from COVID-19.

The chain's CDR3 is CASLSQRETGELFF. CDR3 in DNA: TGTGCCAGCCTGAGCCAGCGGGAAACCGGGGAGCTGTTTTTT. The V call is TRBV2, the J call TRBJ2-2; TRBD2 agrees at 7 bases. Germline CDR1 SNHLY, CDR2 FYNNEI. This CDR3 has 14 amino acids. Trimming removed 8 bases from V and 5 bases from J; junction bases left unmatched: 8. Drawing the rest from reference TRBV2 and TRBJ2-2, the complete variable domain is EPEVTQTPSHQVTQMGQEVILRCVPISNHLYFYWYRQILGQKVEFLVSFYNNEISEKSEIFDDQFSVERPDGSNFTLKIRSTKLEDSAMYFCASLSQRETGELFFGEGSRLTVL.

The chain employs TRBV19 and TRBJ1-6; possible D gene TRBD1, 5 bases. The length of the CDR3 is 14 residues. V was clipped by 5 bases and J by 7 bases, with 12 bases between them. Germline CDR1 reads LNHDA; CDR2 reads SQIVND (reference sequence). The CDR3: CASSRDGENSPLHF. The DNA for the CDR3 is TGTGCCAGTAGTCGGGACGGAGAAAATTCACCCCTCCACTTT.

The chain recombines TRBV19 with TRBJ1-5; the D gene is possibly TRBD1 (6 bases). V lost 3 bases, J lost 2 bases, and 11 bases lay in between. The CDR3 runs to 15 residues. Germline loops: CDR1 LNHDA, CDR2 SQIVND (reference sequence). In DNA form, the CDR3 reads TGTGCCAGTAGTATCGGACAGTCCCGCAATCAGCCCCAGCATTTT. It encodes CASSIGQSRNQPQHF. The whole variable domain, remainder taken from reference TRBV19 and TRBJ1-5, is DGGITQSPKYLFRKEGQNVTLSCEQNLNHDAMYWYRQDPGQGLRLIYYSQIVNDFQKGDIAEGYSVSREKKESFPLTVTSAQKNPTAFYLCASSIGQSRNQPQHFGDGTRLSIL.

This clonotype was seen once. This chain uses TRBV20-1 with TRBJ1-1; D is perhaps TRBD1 (5 bases). Trimming removed 0 bases at V and 2 bases at J, with 13 bases between. CDR3 size: 15 residues. CDR1 and CDR2 from the germline V gene are DFQATT and SNEGSKA (reference sequence). CDR3 protein: CSARDQGNGNTEAFF. The DNA of the CDR3 is TGCAGTGCTAGAGATCAGGGAAACGGCAACACTGAAGCTTTCTTT.

The V gene is TRBV24-1, the J gene TRBJ2-2; D not resolved. V shed 4 bases and J shed 6 bases, with 11 bases lying between them. The V gene's germline CDR1 is KGHDR and CDR2 SFDVKD. The CDR3 spans 14 residues. The chain's CDR3 is CATSDPDIPGELFF. CDR3 DNA sequence: TGTGCCACCAGTGACCCCGACATCCCCGGGGAGCTGTTTTTT.

This clonotype has a handful of counts. V usage is TRBV18 and J usage is TRBJ1-2; the D gene is possibly TRBD1 (5 bases). Trimming left V 2 bases short and J 5 bases short, with 9 bases between. Germline V gene lookup returns CDR1 KGHSH and CDR2 LQKENI. The CDR3 consists of 13 residues. This chain's CDR3 is CASSPGRDYGYTF. The CDR3 DNA sequence: TGTGCCAGCTCACCAGGCAGGGATTATGGCTACACCTTC.

This clonotype was recorded only once. This chain uses TRBV5-1 with TRBJ1-1, with D tentatively TRBD1 (6 bases). V was cut by 4 bases and J by 7 bases, with 14 bases left in between. Per germline, CDR1 SGHRS and CDR2 YFSETQ. The CDR3 extends over 13 amino acids. The CDR3 DNA follows: TGCGCCAGCAGCCCGGGGGACACCAATGAAGCTTTCTTT. Its protein product is CASSPGDTNEAFF. Complete variable domain (other parts from reference TRBV5-1 and TRBJ1-1): KAGVTQTPRYLIKTRGQQVTLSCSPISGHRSVSWYQQTPGQGLQFLFEYFSETQRNKGNFPGRFSGRQFSNSRSEMNVSTLELGDSALYLCASSPGDTNEAFFGQGTRLTVV.

The chain combines TRBV6-1 with TRBJ1-5; 8 nucleotides match TRBD1. This CDR3 is 15 amino acids long. Germline V gene lookup returns CDR1 MNHNS and CDR2 SASEGT. Unmatched junction bases numbered 6, after V lost 6 bases and J lost 2 bases. CDR3 in DNA: TGTGCCAGCAGGTCGCCGGGACAGGGCAATCAGCCCCAGCATTTT. Its translation: CASRSPGQGNQPQHF.

This clonotype turned up a few times. The chain couples TRBV7-2 to TRBJ1-5; possibly TRBD1 for D (5 bases). The germline CDR1 and CDR2 sequences are SGHTA and FQGNSA. The CDR3 is 14 amino acids. V lost 2 bases to trimming and J lost 9 bases, with 14 bases between them. The DNA of the CDR3 is TGTGCCAGCAGCTTAAATGAGGGGTTGGGGCCCCAGCATTTT. Translating it yields CASSLNEGLGPQHF. Full variable domain (missing parts from reference TRBV7-2 and TRBJ1-5): GAGVSQSPSNKVTEKGKDVELRCDPISGHTALYWYRQSLGQGLEFLIYFQGNSAPDKSGLPSDRFSAERTGGSVSTLTIQRTQQEDSAVYLCASSLNEGLGPQHFGDGTRLSIL.

This chain uses TRBV14 with TRBJ2-2; D is unclear. Trimming removed 1 base at V and 3 bases at J, with 6 bases between. In germline, CDR1 is SGHDN, CDR2 FVKESK. CDR3 length equals 14 residues. CDR3 sequence (DNA): TGTGCCAGCAGCCAAGTTGGTTACACCGGGGAGCTGTTTTTT. This encodes CASSQVGYTGELFF.

This chain connects TRBV7-2 to TRBJ1-1; TRBD1 might be the D (6 bases). The CDR3 is 13 residues long. In germline, CDR1 is SGHTA, CDR2 FQGNSA. V shed 2 bases and J shed 5 bases, with 9 bases lying between them. CDR3 amino acids: CASSLNRVTEAFF. CDR3 bases: TGTGCCAGCAGCTTAAACAGGGTAACTGAAGCTTTCTTT.

The CDR3 nucleotides are TGTGCCACAGGAATGACAGGCAATCAGCCCCAGCATTTT. As protein: CATGMTGNQPQHF. V and J are TRBV10-3 and TRBJ1-5; a possible D gene is TRBD1 (5 bases). The CDR3 spans 13 residues. Trimming removed 10 bases from V and 2 bases from J, with 12 bases in between. CDR1 is ENHRY and CDR2 is SYGVKD in the germline V gene.

CDR3 bases: TGTGCCAGCAGCTCCGATACAGATACGCAGTATTTT. It yields the protein CASSSDTDTQYF. The rearrangement uses TRBV11-2 and TRBJ2-3; unclear D gene. V lost 4 bases to trimming and J lost 3 bases, with 5 bases between them. Looked up from germline, CDR1 is SGHAT and CDR2 is FQNNGV. This CDR3 has 12 residues.

The chain carries TRBV28 and TRBJ1-6; 9 bases match TRBD1. The V gene end was trimmed by 5 bases and the J gene end by 7 bases; junction bases not matched to a gene: 9. The CDR3 consists of 16 residues. Germline CDR1 is MDHEN and CDR2 is SYDVKM. As DNA, the CDR3 is TGTGCCAGCAGTATTACCGGGACAGGGAGAAATTCACCCCTCCACTTT. Residues: CASSITGTGRNSPLHF.

V gene TRBV6-1 combines with J gene TRBJ1-5, with D uncertain. CDR3 length: 14 residues. CDR1 MNHNS and CDR2 SASEGT come from the germline V gene. V was cut by 0 bases and J by 5 bases, with 8 bases left in between. The CDR3, as DNA: TGTGCCAGCAGTGAAGCACTACGGGATCAGCCCCAGCATTTT. This translates into CASSEALRDQPQHF.

This clonotype came up once. The chain joins TRBV20-1 to TRBJ2-5, with 13 bases aligning to TRBD2. V gave up 5 bases and J gave up 9 bases; unmatched junction bases: 12. There are 15 residues in the CDR3. Germline V gene sequence: CDR1 DFQATT, CDR2 SNEGSKA (reference sequence). The CDR3: CSAYFGTSGAKAQYF. The CDR3 DNA reads TGCAGTGCTTACTTCGGGACTAGCGGGGCGAAGGCCCAGTACTTC.

V and J are TRBV6-1 and TRBJ2-1; D not certain. CDR1 is MNHNS, CDR2 SASEGT, per germline. Deletions cut 6 bases from V and 10 bases from J, with 16 bases between. The CDR3 contains 13 residues. As DNA, the CDR3 is TGTGCCAGCAGCGCCTTGCGGTTTTCGGAGCAGTTCTTC. This encodes CASSALRFSEQFF.

J is TRBJ2-5 and V is TRBV4-1; 8 bases are shared with TRBD2. With V trimmed by 2 bases and J by 2 bases, 4 bases remained unmatched. The CDR3 runs to 15 residues. Germline CDR1 is MGHRA and CDR2 is YSYEKL. The CDR3 coding sequence is TGCGCCAGCAGCCAATGGACGGGAGGGCAAGAGACCCAGTACTTC. It codes for CASSQWTGGQETQYF.

The genes are TRBV19 and TRBJ1-2; possible D gene TRBD1, 5 bases. Germline V gives CDR1 LNHDA, CDR2 SQIVND (reference sequence). Trimming cost V 4 bases and J 7 bases, with 13 bases left between them. The length of the CDR3 is 13 residues. The CDR3 region has the DNA TGTGCCAGTAGTACCCAGGGTGTTAGTGGCTACACCTTC. Translating it yields CASSTQGVSGYTF. Looking up the rest from reference TRBV19 and TRBJ1-2 gives the full variable domain: DGGITQSPKYLFRKEGQNVTLSCEQNLNHDAMYWYRQDPGQGLRLIYYSQIVNDFQKGDIAEGYSVSREKKESFPLTVTSAQKNPTAFYLCASSTQGVSGYTFGSGTRLTVV.

The chain recombines TRBV2 with TRBJ2-1; D is uncertain. Germline-derived CDR1 and CDR2 are SNHLY and FYNNEI. Deletions cut 8 bases from V and 4 bases from J, with 12 bases between. This CDR3 has 13 amino acids. The chain's CDR3 is CASSDVLYNEQFF. The CDR3 DNA follows: TGTGCCAGCTCGGATGTCCTTTACAATGAGCAGTTCTTC.

The chain couples TRBV11-3 to TRBJ2-2; 7 bases fit TRBD1. In germline, CDR1 is SGHNT, CDR2 YENEEA. This CDR3 is 16 amino acids long. J lost 2 bases, V lost 1 base, and 4 bases had no gene match. The chain's CDR3 is CASSLGPGGNTGELFF. The CDR3, as DNA: TGTGCCAGCAGCTTAGGTCCAGGGGGAAACACCGGGGAGCTGTTTTTT. The whole variable domain, filled in from reference TRBV11-3 and TRBJ2-2, reads EAGVVQSPRYKIIEKKQPVAFWCNPISGHNTLYWYLQNLGQGPELLIRYENEEAVDDSQLPKDRFSAERLKGVDSTLKIQPAELGDSAVYLCASSLGPGGNTGELFFGEGSRLTVL.

V usage is TRBV20-1 and J usage is TRBJ1-5; a weak D match, TRBD1 (5 bases). Trimming removed 3 bases at V and 2 bases at J, with 11 bases between. The CDR3 totals 14 residues. Germline CDR1 reads DFQATT; CDR2 reads SNEGSKA (reference sequence). The CDR3 sequence: CSARPWGGNQPQHF. The CDR3 DNA is TGCAGTGCTAGGCCCTGGGGGGGCAATCAGCCCCAGCATTTT.

The chain couples TRBV18 to TRBJ1-6; weak D call: TRBD1 (6 bases). The CDR3 totals 15 residues. Germline V gives CDR1 KGHSH, CDR2 LQKENI. V lost 2 bases and J lost 6, with 11 bases in between. The CDR3 bases are TGTGCCAGCTCACCAACAGGGCTAGTTAATTCACCCCTCCACTTT. This translates into CASSPTGLVNSPLHF.

This chain uses TRBV12-3 or TRBV12-4 with TRBJ2-1; TRBD2 matches 10 bases. J lost 4 bases, V lost 1 base, and 1 base had no gene match. There are 15 residues in the CDR3. CDR3 in DNA: TGTGCCAGCAGTTTAGGGACTAGCGGATACAATGAGCAGTTCTTC. Protein product: CASSLGTSGYNEQFF.

This chain connects TRBV19 to TRBJ1-5; D unresolved. Trimming removed 1 base from V and 1 base from J, with 5 bases in between. CDR3 length: 14 residues. Germline V gene sequence: CDR1 LNHDA, CDR2 SQIVND (reference sequence). The CDR3 loop reads CASSIVESNQPQHF. The CDR3 DNA reads TGTGCCAGTAGTATAGTAGAGAGCAATCAGCCCCAGCATTTT.

This rearrangement joins TRBV24-1 to TRBJ1-1; 7 bases line up with TRBD1. CDR1 and CDR2 from the germline V gene are KGHDR and SFDVKD. The V segment lost 2 bases and the J segment 5 bases; nucleotides outside the gene matches: 13. This CDR3 is built from 17 residues. Written as DNA, the CDR3 is TGTGCCACCAGTGATTCTACCCCGCCAGGGGGTGTTACTGAAGCTTTCTTT. It specifies CATSDSTPPGGVTEAFF.

V usage is TRBV6-4 and J usage is TRBJ1-5; a possible D gene is TRBD1 (6 bases). Per germline, CDR1 MRHNA and CDR2 SNTAGT. Trimming shortened V by 6 bases and J by 7 bases, and 16 bases separated the two germline ends. The CDR3 runs 14 residues. The CDR3 sequence is CASSPGQGWQPQHF. DNA for the CDR3: TGTGCCAGCAGCCCCGGCCAGGGGTGGCAGCCCCAGCATTTT.

Only a few counts were recorded for this clonotype. The V call is TRBV20-1, the J call TRBJ1-2; D is unclear. CDR1 is DFQATT, CDR2 SNEGSKA, per germline (reference sequence). This CDR3 comprises 14 residues. V was clipped by 3 bases and J by 2 bases, with 13 bases between them. CDR3 DNA: TGCAGTGCTAGCAGGCAGCTCCTAAACTATGGCTACACCTTC. Translated, it gives CSASRQLLNYGYTF.

This clonotype showed up just a few times. The chain's CDR3 is CSASTPDTQYF. In nucleotides, the CDR3 is TGCAGTGCCTCGACACCCGATACGCAGTATTTT. The rearrangement uses TRBV20-1 and TRBJ2-3; D is unresolved. Trimming shortened V by 6 bases and J by 6 bases, and 10 bases separated the two germline ends. The CDR3 totals 11 residues. CDR1 and CDR2 from the germline V gene are DFQATT and SNEGSKA (reference sequence).

The chain is built from TRBV30 and TRBJ1-1, with no clear D. Deletions cut 4 bases from V and 8 bases from J, with 11 bases between. The CDR3 runs to 11 residues. The germline V gene has CDR1 GTSNPN and CDR2 SVGIG (reference sequence). The CDR3 reads CAWNRIGEAFF. Written as DNA, the CDR3 is TGTGCCTGGAACCGAATAGGGGAAGCTTTCTTT.

The gene calls are TRBV6-1 and TRBJ1-5, with D tentatively TRBD1 (5 bases). Germline CDR1 and CDR2: MNHNS and SASEGT. The CDR3 is 14 amino acids. Trimming took 8 bases from V and 1 from J, leaving 12 bases between them. The CDR3 loop reads CASLGPRSNQPQHF. The CDR3 DNA reads as TGTGCCAGCCTGGGACCACGAAGCAATCAGCCCCAGCATTTT.

This chain uses TRBV11-2 with TRBJ1-5; D might be TRBD1 (5 bases). The V gene's germline CDR1 is SGHAT and CDR2 FQNNGV. V was pared by 3 bases and J by 2 bases, with 8 bases between. This CDR3 has 14 amino acids. The CDR3 is CASSLSGRNQPQHF. In DNA, the CDR3 is TGTGCCAGCAGCTTGTCGGGGCGCAATCAGCCCCAGCATTTT.